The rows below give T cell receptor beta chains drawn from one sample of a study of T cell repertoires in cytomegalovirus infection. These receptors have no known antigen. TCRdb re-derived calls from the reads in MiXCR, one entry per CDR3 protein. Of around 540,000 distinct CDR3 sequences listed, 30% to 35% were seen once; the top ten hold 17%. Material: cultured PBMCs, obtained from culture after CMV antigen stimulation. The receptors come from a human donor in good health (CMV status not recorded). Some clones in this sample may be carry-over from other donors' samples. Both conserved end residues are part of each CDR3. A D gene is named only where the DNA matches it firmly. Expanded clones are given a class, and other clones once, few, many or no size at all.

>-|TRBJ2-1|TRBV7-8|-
CASSLGWHEQFF
TGTGCCAGCAGCTTAGGATGGCATGAGCAGTTCTTC
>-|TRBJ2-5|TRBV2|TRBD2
CASKRNLAGVQETQYF
TGTGCCAGCAAGCGAAATCTAGCGGGAGTCCAAGAGACCCAGTACTTC
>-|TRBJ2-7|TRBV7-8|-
CASSFLLLRRQNYEQYF
TGTGCCAGCAGCTTTCTGTTACTTCGTCGGCAGAACTACGAGCAGTACTTC
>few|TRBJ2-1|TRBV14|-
CASSHVGSYNEQFF
TGTGCCAGCAGCCATGTTGGCTCCTACAATGAGCAGTTCTTC
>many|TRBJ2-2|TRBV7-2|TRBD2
CASIRLLAGGITGELFF
TGTGCCAGCATCCGCCTACTAGCGGGAGGTATCACCGGGGAGCTGTTTTTT
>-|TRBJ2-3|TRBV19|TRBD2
CASSILAGAVTDTQYF
TGTGCCAGTAGTATTCTAGCGGGAGCTGTAACAGATACGCAGTATTTT
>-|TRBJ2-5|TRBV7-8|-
CAGAVGYQETQYF
TGTGCCGGGGCAGTGGGGTACCAAGAGACCCAGTACTTC
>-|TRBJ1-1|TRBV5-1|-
CASSPKTWSDTEAFF
TGCGCCAGCAGCCCCAAGACGTGGAGTGACACTGAAGCTTTCTTT
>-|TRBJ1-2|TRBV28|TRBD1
CASSVGQGFNYGYTF
TGTGCCAGCAGTGTCGGACAGGGTTTTAACTATGGCTACACCTTC
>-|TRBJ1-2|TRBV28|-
CASSLMAYGYTF
TGTGCCAGCAGTTTAATGGCCTATGGCTACACCTTC
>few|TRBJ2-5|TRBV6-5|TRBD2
CASSYSGGREETQYF
TGTGCCAGCAGTTACTCGGGAGGGCGGGAAGAGACCCAGTACTTC
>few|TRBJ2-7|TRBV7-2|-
CASSGPTRDYEQYF
TGTGCCAGCAGCGGGCCTACCCGGGACTACGAGCAGTACTTC
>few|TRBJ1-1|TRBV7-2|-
CASSRQEGNTEAFF
TGTGCCAGCAGCCGACAGGAGGGGAACACTGAAGCTTTCTTT
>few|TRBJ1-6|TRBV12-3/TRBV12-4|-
CASSLPQNNSPLHF
TGTGCCAGCAGTTTACCACAAAATAATTCACCCCTCCACTTT
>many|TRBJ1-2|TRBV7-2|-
CASSLIFRESYTF
TGTGCCAGCAGCTTAATATTCCGGGAGAGCTACACCTTC
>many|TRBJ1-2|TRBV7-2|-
CASSLGVGDSSYGYTF
TGTGCCAGCAGCTTAGGGGTAGGGGACTCCAGCTATGGCTACACCTTC
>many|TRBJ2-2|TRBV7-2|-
CASSDPADSTGELFF
TGTGCCAGCAGCGACCCAGCGGATAGCACCGGGGAGCTGTTTTTT
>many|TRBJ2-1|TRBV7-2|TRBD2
CASSLGLAGANGRYNEQFF
TGTGCCAGCAGCTTAGGACTAGCGGGCGCCAATGGCAGGTACAATGAGCAGTTCTTC
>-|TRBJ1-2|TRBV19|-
CASSITPVSSGGYTF
TGTGCCAGTAGTATAACCCCCGTCTCATCAGGGGGCTACACCTTC
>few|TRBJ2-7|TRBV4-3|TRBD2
CASSQGISGIYEQYF
TGCGCCAGCAGCCAAGGTATCAGCGGGATTTACGAGCAGTACTTC
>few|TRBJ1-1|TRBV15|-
CATSRDGGRTEAFF
TGTGCCACCAGCAGAGATGGGGGGCGGACTGAAGCTTTCTTT
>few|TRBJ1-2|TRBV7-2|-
CASSPYLVNNYGYTF
TGTGCCAGCAGCCCATACTTAGTCAACAACTATGGCTACACCTTC
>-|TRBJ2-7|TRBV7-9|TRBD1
CASSLTSAGGSEQYF
TGTGCCAGCAGCTTAACGTCGGCAGGGGGCAGCGAGCAGTACTTC
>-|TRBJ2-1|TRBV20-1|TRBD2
CSARGTSGGYNEQFF
TGCAGTGCTAGGGGGACTAGCGGGGGGTACAATGAGCAGTTCTTC
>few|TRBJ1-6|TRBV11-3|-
CASSLNVGYSPLHF
TGTGCCAGCAGCTTAAATGTGGGATATTCACCCCTCCACTTT
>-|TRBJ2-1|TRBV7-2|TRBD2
CASSLATSGAYNEQFF
TGTGCCAGCAGCTTAGCGACTAGCGGGGCTTACAATGAGCAGTTCTTC
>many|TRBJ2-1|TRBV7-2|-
CASSFDGLRGTVF
TGTGCCAGCAGCTTCGACGGGTTGCGGGGTACGGTCTTC
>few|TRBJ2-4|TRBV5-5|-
CASSLVGPGGQAKNIQYF
TGTGCCAGCAGCTTGGTGGGGCCAGGGGGGCAGGCCAAAAACATTCAGTACTTC
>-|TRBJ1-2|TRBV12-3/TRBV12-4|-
CASSLGGGWNYGYTF
TGTGCCAGCAGCCTTGGGGGGGGTTGGAACTATGGCTACACCTTC
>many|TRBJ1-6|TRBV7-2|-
CATTTEGGSYNSPLHF
TGTGCCACCACGACAGAGGGCGGCTCCTATAATTCACCCCTCCACTTT
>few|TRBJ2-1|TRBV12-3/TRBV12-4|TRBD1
CASKRTGGGNEQFF
TGTGCCAGCAAGCGGACAGGGGGCGGGAATGAGCAGTTCTTC
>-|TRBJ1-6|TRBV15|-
CATSSSRGGNSPLHF
TGTGCCACCAGCTCCTCGCGGGGGGGGAATTCACCCCTCCACTTT
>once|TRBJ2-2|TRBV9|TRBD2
CASSVVGLATNPAGELFF
TGTGCCAGCAGCGTAGTGGGACTAGCGACCAATCCCGCCGGGGAGCTGTTTTTT
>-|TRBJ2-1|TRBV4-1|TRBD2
CASSRTSGENEQFF
TGCGCCAGCAGCCGGACTAGCGGGGAAAATGAGCAGTTCTTC
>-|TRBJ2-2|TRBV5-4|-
CASSLVPAGELFF
TGTGCCAGCAGCTTGGTGCCGGCGGGGGAGCTGTTTTTT
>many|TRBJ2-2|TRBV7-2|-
CASSADGDTGELFF
TGTGCCAGCAGCGCAGACGGGGATACCGGGGAGCTGTTTTTT
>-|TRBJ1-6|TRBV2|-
CASMVGRGSYNSPLHF
TGTGCCAGCATGGTTGGCAGAGGCTCCTATAATTCACCCCTCCACTTT
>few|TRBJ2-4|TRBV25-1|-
CASSESRGPLAKNIQYF
TGTGCCAGCAGTGAATCGCGAGGCCCGCTAGCCAAAAACATTCAGTACTTC
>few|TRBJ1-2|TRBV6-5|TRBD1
CASSYLPGGFGYTF
TGTGCCAGCAGTTACCTCCCAGGGGGGTTTGGCTACACCTTC
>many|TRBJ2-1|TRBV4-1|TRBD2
CASSPSSGRANEQFF
TGCGCCAGCAGCCCCTCTAGCGGGAGGGCCAATGAGCAGTTCTTC
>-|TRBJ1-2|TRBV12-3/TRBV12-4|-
CASSYGQGSGYTF
TGTGCCAGCAGTTACGGGCAGGGCAGTGGCTACACCTTC
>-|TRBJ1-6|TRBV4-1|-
CASSQTDTFSPLHF
TGCGCCAGCAGCCAAACGGACACCTTTTCACCCCTCCACTTT
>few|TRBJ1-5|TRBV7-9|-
CASSPSGLAQHF
TGTGCCAGCAGCCCGTCAGGGCTGGCCCAGCATTTT
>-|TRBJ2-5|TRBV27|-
CASSLNRQETQYF
TGTGCCAGCAGTTTAAATCGACAAGAGACCCAGTACTTC
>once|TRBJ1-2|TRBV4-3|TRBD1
CASSQLPGTEDGYTF
TGCGCCAGCAGCCAGCTTCCCGGGACAGAAGATGGCTACACCTTC
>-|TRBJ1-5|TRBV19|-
CASTGSPVLQHF
TGTGCCAGTACCGGCTCCCCGGTACTCCAGCATTTT
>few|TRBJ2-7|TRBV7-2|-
CASSAVYEQYF
TGTGCCAGCAGCGCAGTCTACGAGCAGTACTTC
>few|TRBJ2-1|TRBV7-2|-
CASSLTSEQFF
TGTGCCAGCAGCCTGACAAGTGAGCAGTTCTTC
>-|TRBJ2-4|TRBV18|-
CASSPLSKNIQYF
TGTGCCAGCTCACCACTCAGTAAAAACATTCAGTACTTC
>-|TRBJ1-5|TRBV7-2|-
CASSLGPSGRQPQHF
TGTGCCAGCAGCTTAGGACCGTCTGGCAGACAGCCCCAGCATTTT
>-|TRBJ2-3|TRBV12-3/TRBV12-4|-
CASSRRVSDTQYF
TGTGCCAGCAGCAGACGGGTTTCTGATACGCAGTATTTT
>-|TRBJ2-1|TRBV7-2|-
CASSPRLARDEQFF
TGTGCCAGCAGCCCCCGGTTGGCAAGAGACGAGCAGTTCTTC